This TCR beta chain was identified in a study of blood T cell repertoires in COVID-19. This CDR3 is built from 15 residues. The V segment lost 3 bases and the J segment 4 bases; nucleotides outside the gene matches: 4. Germline V CDR1 and CDR2: SGDLS, YYNGEE. The protocol was immunoSEQ multiplex PCR, while the TCRdb copy is restricted to in-frame clones and leaves out a portion. The sample records under 300,000 clones, about nine tenths being singletons. Source material: peripheral blood. The chain combines TRBV9 with TRBJ2-2; the match to TRBD1 covers 9 bases. This TCR derives from a man aged 55 to 70 who had recovered from COVID-19. CDR3 residues: CASSATGGFTGELFF. The DNA for the CDR3 is TGTGCCAGCAGCGCAACAGGGGGCTTCACCGGGGAGCTGTTTTTT.